This T cell receptor (beta chain) derives from a study of OX40 agonist ivuxolimab in advanced cancers. The wider study: People in dose escalation had one of these cancers: hepatocellular carcinoma, melanoma, renal cell or head and neck cancer. Study observations and caveats: Expanded peripheral T-cell antigen specificity went undetermined. At 0.1 to 3.0 mg/kg and by week 6, clonal expansion occurred in CD4+ and CD8+ blood T cells.

Libraries were prepared by immunoSEQ multiplex PCR; TCRdb keeps only in-frame clonotypes and omits some of them. The table shows 90,000 to 95,000 clones, with more than 75% occurring only once. Notes on this clone: What it binds is unknown.

The clonotype comes from an adult with an advanced solid tumor such as melanoma, head and neck, liver or kidney cancer. The sample in question was CD4+ or CD8+ T cells sorted from blood, obtained in a trial of the OX40 agonist ivuxolimab.

The CDR3 sequence: CASSFGMTGRVWGSYNEQFF. DNA of the CDR3: TGTGCCAGCAGCTTCGGGATGACAGGGCGCGTCTGGGGCTCCTACAATGAGCAGTTCTTC. The chain employs TRBV5-5 and TRBJ2-1; 7 bases map to TRBD1. V shed 2 bases, J shed 0 bases, and the junction held 17 bases outside the gene matches. Germline CDR1 and CDR2: SGHKS and YYEKEE (reference sequence). The CDR3 contains 20 residues.